This T cell receptor (beta chain) stems from a study of graft-versus-host responses after intestinal transplantation. Profiled with immunoSEQ multiplex PCR; TCRdb holds only in-frame clones, not every one. The table records more than 70,000 clones, just under 95% of them present only once. CDR1 SQVTM and CDR2 ANQGSEA come from the germline V gene. The CDR3 is made up of 13 amino acids. V was clipped by 3 bases and J by 4 bases, with 10 bases between them. Comment on this clone: Its target is unknown.

Study-wide results and limits: Recipient marrow harbored GvH clones, some of which surfaced first in ileum or blood. High graft-versus-host to host-versus-graft clonal ratios were seen in allografts of patients with graft-donor T cell macrochimerism.

This receptor was obtained from a human donor who was the organ donor for an intestinal transplant. Sequenced here: unstimulated CD8+ T cells sorted from spleen or lymph node cells, sampled before transplant. The V and J genes are TRBV29-1 and TRBJ2-1; possibly TRBD1 for D (6 bases). CDR3 loop: CSVDGTPYNEQFF. CDR3 DNA sequence: TGCAGCGTTGACGGGACACCATACAATGAGCAGTTCTTC.